This TCR beta chain appears in the sequencing data of a study of blood T cells in healthy people across ages. Study-level findings and limits: Older age coincided with a roughly linear decline in TCR beta diversity per million T cells.

On this clonotype: Its antigen is still unknown.

Next came a second PCR, run for about 7 to 12 cycles, which used a sample-barcoded 5' primer along with a J-beta primer mix. A tag from a template-switch adaptor with 12 random nucleotides marked each cDNA molecule. TCRdb reanalysed the 5' RACE reads using MiXCR and keeps one entry per CDR3 protein. The sample contains 910,000 or so distinct CDR3 sequences, roughly half of which appear only once. There are 18 residues in the CDR3. CDR1 and CDR2 from the germline V gene are MNHEY and SVGAGI. V lost 0 bases and J lost 6; bases outside the gene matches: 11. Sequenced: blood. This sequence joins TRBV6-5 and TRBJ1-2, with 12 nucleotides matching TRBD1. This clonotype was obtained from a woman in her fifties or sixties in good health. The CDR3 loop is CASSYSMSGTGGFDGYTF. DNA for the CDR3: TGTGCCAGCAGTTACTCGATGTCCGGGACAGGGGGCTTTGATGGCTACACCTTC.